Below, one T cell receptor (beta chain) is given with its context. Its antigen is currently unknown. These data belong to a study of cytomegalovirus exposure and HLA in healthy donors. Regarding the study as a whole: As confirmed in vitro, a few CMV-associated chains were specific for CMV antigens. Later analysis showed TCR association rates varying by HLA locus, highest for DRB1 and lowest for HLA-C.

PCR involved 60 Vbeta and 13 Jbeta primers. Libraries were prepared by immunoSEQ multiplex PCR; TCRdb keeps only in-frame clonotypes and omits some of them. The data show nearly 200,000 clones, 75% to 90% seen once. Healthy individuals who donated bone marrow served as the donors. The CDR3 totals 14 residues. Germline loops: CDR1 SGHAT, CDR2 FQDESV (reference sequence). Between the trimmed V and J ends, which lost 7 bases and 0 bases, there was a span of 11 bases. Sequencing was performed on PBMCs. The TCR was taken from a man under 40 in good health and CMV-seronegative. This chain joins TRBV11-1 and TRBJ2-3; perhaps TRBD2 as D (6 bases). CDR3 bases: TGTGCCAGCACCCGCGGGGAAAGCACAGATACGCAGTATTTT. This gives the protein CASTRGESTDTQYF.